Each of the 15 T cell receptor beta chains below was sequenced from the same sample in a study of PD-L1 blockade in urothelial cancer. Indicated time point: peripheral blood 6 weeks after treatment start. TCRdb's copy holds only in-frame clones and misses some; the assay was immunoSEQ multiplex PCR. The repertoire has approximately 91,000 clones, 83% of them found once; the top ten carry over 7.5%. Here the sequenced sample was PBMCs, taken around atezolizumab (anti-PD-L1) treatment. Source of these receptors: a man between 65 and 85 years old with urothelial cancer.

This chain joins TRBV25-1 and TRBJ1-1, with 7 bases identical to TRBD1. The CDR3 is 14 residues long. The V and J ends lost 8 bases and 4 bases, in that order; junction bases with no gene match: 10. Germline-derived CDR1 and CDR2 are MGHDK and SYGVNS. The CDR3 sequence is CASREQGSTTEAFF. CDR3 DNA sequence: TGTGCCAGCCGAGAACAGGGGTCCACCACTGAAGCTTTCTTT.

The chain has TRBV19 and TRBJ1-1; 8 bases match TRBD1. Per the germline V gene, CDR1 is LNHDA and CDR2 is SQIVND (reference sequence). The CDR3 loop spans 13 amino acids. V was clipped by 7 bases and J by 11 bases; unmatched bases: 12. The CDR3 loop is CASTLGARTGAFF. Here the CDR3 DNA reads TGTGCCAGTACTCTCGGGGCGCGGACAGGGGCTTTCTTT.

The chain is built from TRBV14 and TRBJ1-2; 7 bases match TRBD1. Germline V gives CDR1 SGHDN, CDR2 FVKESK. The CDR3 is 15 amino acids. The J segment lost 2 bases and the V segment lost 4 bases, leaving 7 bases of the junction unmatched. As DNA, the CDR3 is TGTGCCAGCAGCCCCGTAAGACAGGGCAACTATGGCTACACCTTC. Translated: CASSPVRQGNYGYTF.

This rearrangement joins TRBV19 to TRBJ1-2, with TRBD1 matching 10 bases. Losses at the gene ends were 4 bases for V and 4 bases for J; bases not matched to a gene: 9. The CDR3 has 16 residues. The germline V gene encodes CDR1 LNHDA and CDR2 SQIVND (reference sequence). The CDR3, as DNA: TGTGCCAGTAGTAGAACCGGGACAGGGGAACCCTATGGCTACACCTTC. Protein sequence: CASSRTGTGEPYGYTF.

Ten or more counts support this clone. This chain links TRBV19 with TRBJ1-1, with D unclear. This CDR3 comprises 15 residues. Germline CDR1 and CDR2: LNHDA and SQIVND (reference sequence). Trimming cost V 3 bases and J 1 base, with 12 bases left between them. CDR3 DNA: TGTGCCAGTAGTATGTACGGGAGTGGGAACACTGAAGCTTTCTTT. Its protein product is CASSMYGSGNTEAFF.

The V and J genes are TRBV25-1 and TRBJ2-2; D possibly corresponds to TRBD1 (6 bases). Germline-derived CDR1 and CDR2 are MGHDK and SYGVNS. Deletions cut 7 bases from V and 4 bases from J, with 16 bases between. This CDR3 is 15 amino acids long. The chain's CDR3 is CASKVGTTLTGELFF. In DNA form, the CDR3 reads TGTGCCAGCAAGGTCGGGACAACCCTCACCGGGGAGCTGTTTTTT.

V gene TRBV6-5 combines with J gene TRBJ2-1, with 13 positions matching TRBD2. The CDR3 loop spans 14 amino acids. J was trimmed by 8 bases and V by 5 bases; bases with no gene match: 3. Germline CDR1 and CDR2: MNHEY and SVGAGI. DNA of the CDR3: TGTGCCAGCAGTACTAGCGGGGGGGCCGATGAGCAGTTCTTC. It encodes CASSTSGGADEQFF.

The chain couples TRBV6-5 to TRBJ1-2; the match to TRBD1 covers 8 bases. The V and J ends lost 4 bases and 11 bases, in that order; junction bases with no gene match: 9. Germline V gives CDR1 MNHEY, CDR2 SVGAGI. CDR3 length equals 13 residues. CDR3 nucleotides: TGTGCCAGCAGTTCGGACAGGGCCCCCGGTTACACCTTC. Translation gives CASSSDRAPGYTF.

This clone was found once. This chain uses TRBV29-1 with TRBJ1-2; 9 nucleotides line up with TRBD1. V was clipped by 2 bases and J by 7 bases; unmatched bases: 5. CDR3 length equals 13 residues. Germline CDR1 and CDR2: SQVTM and ANQGSEA. The CDR3 loop is CSVEIGTGSGYTF. The CDR3 coding sequence is TGCAGCGTTGAAATTGGGACAGGGAGTGGCTACACCTTC.

The J gene is TRBJ2-5, the V gene TRBV19; 9 bases match TRBD2. The junction had 11 bases not matched to a gene; V was cut back by 7 bases and J by 5 bases. CDR1 and CDR2 from the germline V gene are LNHDA and SQIVND (reference sequence). This CDR3 is built from 15 residues. The CDR3 sequence: CASTKAAGGRETQYF. The CDR3 DNA follows: TGTGCCAGTACCAAGGCTGCGGGAGGGCGGGAGACCCAGTACTTC.

This clone was seen a few times. J is TRBJ2-5 and V is TRBV9, with 13 bases matching TRBD2. Germline V gives CDR1 SGDLS, CDR2 YYNGEE. After removal of 4 bases from V and 5 bases from J, the junction contained 8 bases not matched to a gene. The CDR3 extends over 16 amino acids. CDR3 bases: TGTGCCAGCAGCCTAACTAGCGGGGGGGCCGTCGAGACCCAGTACTTC. This sequence encodes CASSLTSGGAVETQYF.

The chain joins TRBV27 to TRBJ1-1, with TRBD1 matching over 10 bases. The CDR3 runs to 15 residues. The J segment lost 4 bases and the V segment lost 5 bases, leaving 7 bases of the junction unmatched. Germline V gene sequence: CDR1 MNHEY, CDR2 SMNVEV (reference sequence). The CDR3 DNA follows: TGTGCCAGCAGTCCCTGGACAGGGGGGAGCACTGAAGCTTTCTTT. This codes for CASSPWTGGSTEAFF.

The chain has TRBV18 and TRBJ1-4, with D perhaps TRBD1 (6 bases). Germline V gives CDR1 KGHSH, CDR2 LQKENI. Trimming removed 0 bases at V and 7 bases at J, with 15 bases between. The CDR3 has 16 residues. CDR3: CASSPPLTGNVEKLFF. CDR3 nucleotide sequence: TGTGCCAGCTCACCACCGTTAACAGGGAACGTTGAAAAACTGTTTTTT.

A single count supports this clone. The J gene is TRBJ2-4, the V gene TRBV5-4; a weak D match, TRBD2 (5 bases). The CDR3 is 13 amino acids. Trimming removed 4 bases from V and 6 bases from J, with 11 bases in between. Germline CDR1 SGHNT, CDR2 YYREEE (reference sequence). CDR3 region: CASSLPEGNIQYF. The CDR3 bases are TGTGCCAGCAGCCTTCCCGAGGGAAACATTCAGTACTTC.

The chain has TRBV29-1 and TRBJ1-5, with 7 positions matching TRBD1. The V and J ends lost 5 bases and 8 bases, in that order; junction bases with no gene match: 9. Germline assignment: CDR1 SQVTM and CDR2 ANQGSEA. The CDR3 spans 13 residues. CDR3 in amino acids: CSVRDSTTEPQHF. CDR3 in DNA: TGCAGCGTTCGGGACAGCACTACGGAGCCCCAGCATTTT.